One sample yielded the 21 T cell receptor beta chains listed below, sequenced in a study of T cell responses to AZD1222 COVID-19 vaccine. Clones were sequenced by immunoSEQ multiplex PCR, and TCRdb holds only the in-frame ones, with some missing. Of some 150,000 clones in the sample, under 95% were seen once. The source was peripheral blood, collected 28 days after the second AZD1222 dose. The receptors stem from an adult who received the AZD1222 COVID-19 vaccine.

The chain couples TRBV25-1 to TRBJ2-7; 8 positions agree with TRBD1. This CDR3 is built from 15 residues. Germline V gene lookup returns CDR1 MGHDK and CDR2 SYGVNS. V shed 2 bases, J shed 2 bases, and the junction held 5 bases outside the gene matches. CDR3 DNA sequence: TGTGCCAGCAGTGAAGGGACAGGAGTCCCCTACGAGCAGTACTTC. Translated: CASSEGTGVPYEQYF.

This sequence joins TRBV6-5 and TRBJ2-1, with D perhaps being TRBD1 or TRBD2 (5 bases each). Per germline, CDR1 MNHEY and CDR2 SVGAGI. Trimming took off 6 bases at V and 6 bases at J, with 15 bases between the two ends. This CDR3 is built from 14 residues. CDR3 DNA sequence: TGTGCCAGCAGCTTCACCGGGACGCGCAATGAGCAGTTCTTC. This translates into CASSFTGTRNEQFF.

The rearrangement uses TRBV5-6 and TRBJ1-1; 8 bases agree with TRBD1. The CDR3 runs to 12 residues. V lost 5 bases to trimming and J lost 11 bases; unmatched junction nucleotides: 8. The germline gives CDR1 SGHDT, CDR2 YYEEEE. The CDR3: CASSRQGTGAFF. CDR3 in DNA: TGTGCCAGCAGTCGACAGGGGACGGGCGCTTTCTTT.

The genes are TRBV2 and TRBJ1-1; 8 nucleotides agree with TRBD1. Germline CDR1 SNHLY, CDR2 FYNNEI. The V gene end was trimmed by 4 bases and the J gene end by 1 base; junction bases not matched to a gene: 5. The CDR3 is 15 amino acids. CDR3 nucleotides: TGTGCCAGCAGTGTGCAGGGGGCAGGGAACACTGAAGCTTTCTTT. This sequence encodes CASSVQGAGNTEAFF.

CDR3 sequence (DNA): TGTGCCAGCAGCCGCTGGGGCAGGGGGGTCACAGATACGCAGTATTTT. It translates to CASSRWGRGVTDTQYF. The chain couples TRBV5-6 to TRBJ2-3, with a tentative D call TRBD1 (7 bases). Germline CDR1 reads SGHDT; CDR2 reads YYEEEE. The CDR3 spans 16 residues. The V gene lost 4 bases and the J gene lost 2 bases, with 17 bases spanning the gap.

The J gene is TRBJ1-4, the V gene TRBV27, with a weak D call TRBD1 (5 bases). CDR3 size: 15 residues. From germline, CDR1 is MNHEY and CDR2 SMNVEV (reference sequence). The ends were cut back, 5 bases at V and 3 bases at J, with 13 bases in the middle. In nucleotides, the CDR3 is TGTGCCAGCAGTCCAACAGGTGTGGCTAATGAAAAACTGTTTTTT. It translates to CASSPTGVANEKLFF.

V is TRBV5-6 and J is TRBJ2-1, with 7 positions matching TRBD2. The trim removed 4 bases at V and 8 bases at J, leaving 6 bases unmatched. Germline V CDR1 and CDR2: SGHDT, YYEEEE. This CDR3 is 13 amino acids long. CDR3 in DNA: TGTGCCAGCAGCCGGGAGGTTTGGCATGAGCAGTTCTTC. Encoded protein: CASSREVWHEQFF.

This chain uses TRBV2 with TRBJ2-3; D possibly uses TRBD1 or TRBD2 (5 bases each). From germline, CDR1 is SNHLY and CDR2 FYNNEI. CDR3 length equals 15 residues. V was pared by 7 bases and J by 0 bases, with 14 bases between. As DNA, the CDR3 is TGTGCCAGCACCATGCAGGGAGCAAGCACAGATACGCAGTATTTT. It specifies CASTMQGASTDTQYF.

The V call is TRBV7-8, the J call TRBJ1-5, with 7 positions matching TRBD1. The CDR3 covers 14 residues. V shed 5 bases, J shed 2 bases, and the junction held 3 bases outside the gene matches. CDR1 and CDR2 (germline): SGHVS, FQNEAQ. The CDR3 region has the DNA TGTGCCAGCAGCCAAGACAGGGGCAATCAGCCCCAGCATTTT. It yields the protein CASSQDRGNQPQHF.

The chain joins TRBV19 to TRBJ1-2; 10 nucleotides line up with TRBD1. The CDR3 runs 13 residues. The junction had 4 bases not matched to a gene; V was cut back by 6 bases and J by 6 bases. Germline CDR1 and CDR2: LNHDA and SQIVND (reference sequence). The CDR3 DNA sequence: TGTGCCAGTAGAGGACAGGGGGTCGATGGCTACACCTTC. It codes for CASRGQGVDGYTF.

The chain uses TRBV5-1 and TRBJ1-4; D remains ambiguous. Germline CDR1 reads SGHRS; CDR2 reads YFSETQ. V lost 5 bases to trimming and J lost 8 bases, with 13 bases between them. The CDR3 spans 13 residues. The CDR3 region is CASRWGPPEKLFF. CDR3 in DNA: TGCGCCAGCAGGTGGGGTCCCCCGGAAAAACTGTTTTTT.

In DNA, the CDR3 is TGTGCCACCCGGGGTGGGGCTGAAGCTTTCTTT. Protein sequence: CATRGGAEAFF. V is TRBV12-3 or TRBV12-4 and J is TRBJ1-1; D is unclear. V was trimmed by 10 bases and J by 6 bases, leaving 12 bases between them. The CDR3 extends over 11 amino acids.

The V call is TRBV6-5, the J call TRBJ2-7; 9 positions match TRBD1. With V trimmed by 1 base and J by 0 bases, 4 bases remained unmatched. Germline lookup yields CDR1 MNHEY and CDR2 SVGAGI. This CDR3 comprises 16 residues. CDR3 loop: CASSYWTGASSYEQYF. In DNA form, the CDR3 reads TGTGCCAGCAGTTACTGGACAGGGGCGAGCTCCTACGAGCAGTACTTC.

The genes are TRBV20-1 and TRBJ2-1; the D is unclear. This CDR3 region has 11 residues. Germline values: CDR1 DFQATT, CDR2 SNEGSKA (reference sequence). Trimming shortened V by 4 bases and J by 9 bases, and 10 bases separated the two germline ends. CDR3 in amino acids: CSANRASEQFF. The CDR3 DNA sequence: TGCAGTGCTAACCGGGCAAGTGAGCAGTTCTTC.

On this clone itself: One end of the junction does not line up with germline, which may come from a read error. The genes are TRBV5-1 and TRBJ1-2; the match to TRBD1 covers 9 bases. This CDR3 comprises 14 residues. Germline V gene data show CDR1 as SGHRS and CDR2 as YFSETQ. CDR3 nucleotide sequence: TGCGCCAGCAGATTGACAGGGGGTAACTCTGGCTACACCTTC. Residues: CASRLTGGNSGYTF.

This chain connects TRBV7-2 to TRBJ1-2; D remains ambiguous. Germline lookup yields CDR1 SGHTA and CDR2 FQGNSA. The CDR3 totals 12 residues. Trimming left V 5 bases short and J 8 bases short, with 12 bases between. In DNA form, the CDR3 reads TGTGCCAGCAGCACTCTGACTGAGGGCTACACCTTC. Translating gives CASSTLTEGYTF.

This clone has just a few counts. The chain employs TRBV7-3 and TRBJ2-3; 9 bases map to TRBD2. CDR3 size: 17 residues. J lost 1 base, V lost 0 bases, and 5 bases had no gene match. Germline CDR1 and CDR2: SGHTA and FQGTGA. CDR3 in DNA: TGTGCCAGCAGCTTAACAGGAGCGGGGGGAGGCACAGATACGCAGTATTTT. This gives the protein CASSLTGAGGGTDTQYF. Drawing the rest from reference TRBV7-3 and TRBJ2-3, the complete variable domain is GAGVSQTPSNKVTEKGKYVELRCDPISGHTALYWYRQSLGQGPEFLIYFQGTGAADDSGLPNDRFFAVRPEGSVSTLKIQRTERGDSAVYLCASSLTGAGGGTDTQYFGPGTRLTVL.

The chain has TRBV5-1 and TRBJ2-2, with TRBD1 identical over 8 bases. The J segment lost 1 base and the V segment lost 4 bases, leaving 3 bases of the junction unmatched. The germline V gene encodes CDR1 SGHRS and CDR2 YFSETQ. The CDR3 consists of 15 residues. The CDR3 region is CASSKGTGNTGELFF. Here the CDR3 DNA reads TGCGCCAGCAGCAAAGGGACAGGGAACACCGGGGAGCTGTTTTTT.

CDR3: CASSYLTGGQPQHF. The CDR3, as DNA: TGTGCCAGCAGTTACTTGACAGGGGGTCAGCCCCAGCATTTT. The chain recombines TRBV6-6 with TRBJ1-5, with TRBD1 identical over 9 bases. With 1 base clipped from V and 6 bases from J, the junction kept 1 base outside the gene matches. CDR3 length: 14 amino acids. Germline loops: CDR1 MNHNY, CDR2 SVGAGI (reference sequence).

This chain joins TRBV9 and TRBJ1-4; perhaps TRBD1 as D (5 bases). This CDR3 is 17 amino acids long. The germline V gene encodes CDR1 SGDLS and CDR2 YYNGEE. Trimming stripped 0 bases from V and 1 base from J, with 13 bases between. Here the CDR3 reads CASSVVGGGGTNEKLFF. The CDR3 bases are TGTGCCAGCAGCGTAGTTGGCGGCGGGGGAACTAATGAAAAACTGTTTTTT.

The chain couples TRBV3-1 (or the pseudogene TRBV3-2) to TRBJ1-2; D unclear. The CDR3 is 15 amino acids. In germline, CDR1 is LGHDT, CDR2 YNNKEL (reference sequence). Trimming stripped 3 bases from V and 7 bases from J, with 18 bases between. Written as DNA, the CDR3 is TGTGCCAGCAGCCATTTAGGTAAAGAGGGTTCTGGCTACACCTTC. Protein product: CASSHLGKEGSGYTF.